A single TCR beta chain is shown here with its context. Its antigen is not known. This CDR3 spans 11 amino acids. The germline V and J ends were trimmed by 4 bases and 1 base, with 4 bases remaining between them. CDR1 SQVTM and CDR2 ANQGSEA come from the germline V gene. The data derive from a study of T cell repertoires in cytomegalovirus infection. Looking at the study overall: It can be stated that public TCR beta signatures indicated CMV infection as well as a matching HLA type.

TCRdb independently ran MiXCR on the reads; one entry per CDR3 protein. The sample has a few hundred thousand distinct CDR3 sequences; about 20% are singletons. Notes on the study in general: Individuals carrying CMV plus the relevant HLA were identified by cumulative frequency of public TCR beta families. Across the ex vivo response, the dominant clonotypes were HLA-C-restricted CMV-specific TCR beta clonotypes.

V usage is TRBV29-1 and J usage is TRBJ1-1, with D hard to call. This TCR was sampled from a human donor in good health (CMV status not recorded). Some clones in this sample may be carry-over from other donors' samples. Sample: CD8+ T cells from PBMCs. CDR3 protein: CSVVENTEAFF. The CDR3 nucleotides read TGCAGCGTTGTTGAGAACACTGAAGCTTTCTTT.